This passage covers 22 T cell receptor beta chains from one sample sequenced in a study of blood T cell repertoires in COVID-19 (dated by TCRdb to about 2020). The protocol used for the library was the immunoSEQ multiplex PCR assay. The table was pulled from immuneACCESS by TCRdb, which kept in-frame rearrangements only. Such tables lose some clones; where checked, under half of the loss comes from unresolved V genes, and the rest has no known cause. The sample has 26,000 or so clones on record, around 60% of them singletons. 7.3% of the sample belongs to the ten largest clones. Source material: peripheral blood. These receptors originate from a man aged 55 to 70 with active or convalescent COVID-19.

The chain recombines TRBV7-9 with TRBJ2-1; TRBD1 is a possible D gene (6 bases). This CDR3 is built from 14 residues. V shed 5 bases and J shed 9 bases, with 17 bases lying between them. Germline values: CDR1 SEHNR, CDR2 FQNEAQ (reference sequence). The CDR3 is CASSPLRGSGEQFF. CDR3 DNA: TGTGCCAGCAGCCCGCTTAGGGGGAGTGGTGAGCAGTTCTTC.

CDR3 protein: CASSPPTGNYGYTF. In DNA form, the CDR3 reads TGTGCCAGCTCACCACCGACAGGAAACTATGGCTACACCTTC. The chain is built from TRBV18 and TRBJ1-2; D possibly corresponds to TRBD1 (6 bases). Germline V gene lookup returns CDR1 KGHSH and CDR2 LQKENI. V was pared by 0 bases and J by 2 bases, with 7 bases between. The length of the CDR3 is 14 residues. The whole variable domain, filled in from reference TRBV18 and TRBJ1-2, reads NAGVMQNPRHLVRRRGQEARLRCSPMKGHSHVYWYRQLPEEGLKFMVYLQKENIIDESGMPKERFSAEFPKEGPSILRIQQVVRGDSAAYFCASSPPTGNYGYTFGSGTRLTVV.

CDR3 DNA sequence: TGTGCCAGCAGCTTCGGGGGGCAGATCCCTGAAGCTTTCTTT. As protein: CASSFGGQIPEAFF. The V call is TRBV11-2, the J call TRBJ1-1, with a possible D match to TRBD1 (6 bases). Germline lookup yields CDR1 SGHAT and CDR2 FQNNGV. The CDR3 extends over 14 amino acids. The germline V and J ends were trimmed by 3 bases and 6 bases, with 14 bases remaining between them. The entire variable domain, with the rest obtained from reference TRBV11-2 and TRBJ1-1, is as follows: EAGVAQSPRYKIIEKRQSVAFWCNPISGHATLYWYQQILGQGPKLLIQFQNNGVVDDSQLPKDRFSAERLKGVDSTLKIQPAKLEDSAVYLCASSFGGQIPEAFFGQGTRLTVV.

In this sample, this clone turned up a few times. The gene calls are TRBV5-4 and TRBJ1-1; unclear D gene. Per germline, CDR1 SGHNT and CDR2 YYREEE (reference sequence). Deletions cut 1 base from V and 5 bases from J, with 9 bases between. This CDR3 has 13 residues. This CDR3 reads CASSLRGSTEAFF. CDR3 DNA sequence: TGTGCCAGCAGCTTGCGAGGGAGTACTGAAGCTTTCTTT.

This sequence joins TRBV4-1 and TRBJ1-6, with no clear D. The CDR3 consists of 14 residues. Germline CDR1 reads MGHRA; CDR2 reads YSYEKL. Trimming removed 4 bases at V and 10 bases at J, with 14 bases between. The DNA of the CDR3 is TGCGCCAGCAGCCCAGGAGGGATGGAGTCACCCCTCCACTTT. Its protein product is CASSPGGMESPLHF.

The table lists this clone with a count of one. The chain uses TRBV5-1 and TRBJ2-7; no clear D gene. Trimming took off 0 bases at V and 4 bases at J, with 11 bases between the two ends. Germline V CDR1 and CDR2: SGHRS, YFSETQ. The CDR3 covers 14 residues. This chain's CDR3 is CASSLAAVVYEQYF. CDR3 in DNA: TGCGCCAGCAGCTTGGCCGCGGTTGTTTACGAGCAGTACTTC.

This clone was seen a single time. This chain connects TRBV11-2 to TRBJ1-6; D is unresolved. This CDR3 comprises 15 residues. Per the germline V gene, CDR1 is SGHAT and CDR2 is FQNNGV. V shed 3 bases and J shed 0 bases, with 6 bases lying between them. DNA for the CDR3: TGTGCCAGCAGCTTCGCGAGCTCCTATAATTCACCCCTCCACTTT. Residues: CASSFASSYNSPLHF.

The chain is built from TRBV11-3 and TRBJ2-3; the match to TRBD2 covers 9 bases. Germline V lookup: CDR1 SGHNT, CDR2 YENEEA. The trim removed 6 bases at V and 6 bases at J, leaving 7 bases unmatched. This CDR3 comprises 14 residues. The CDR3 sequence is CASRPGLAMDTQYF. In DNA, the CDR3 is TGTGCCAGCAGGCCAGGACTAGCGATGGATACGCAGTATTTT.

This clone came up a few times. The chain joins TRBV14 to TRBJ1-2; D is undetermined. CDR1 SGHDN and CDR2 FVKESK come from the germline V gene. Trimming shortened V by 1 base and J by 10 bases, and 13 bases separated the two germline ends. This CDR3 has 13 residues. The CDR3 here is CASSQVNSRDYTF. The CDR3 DNA is TGTGCCAGCAGCCAAGTTAACAGCCGGGACTACACCTTC.

The gene calls are TRBV27 and TRBJ2-3, with a tentative D call TRBD1 (5 bases). Germline CDR1 and CDR2: MNHEY and SMNVEV (reference sequence). The V gene lost 4 bases and the J gene lost 2 bases, with 13 bases spanning the gap. The CDR3 runs 15 residues. The CDR3 DNA reads TGTGCCAGCAGTTCCTGGACAAAGAACACAGATACGCAGTATTTT. Its protein product is CASSSWTKNTDTQYF.

This clone was counted a single time. The chain uses TRBV5-1 and TRBJ1-6; perhaps TRBD1 as D (6 bases). The ends were cut back, 2 bases at V and 5 bases at J, with 14 bases in the middle. The V gene's germline CDR1 is SGHRS and CDR2 YFSETQ. This CDR3 comprises 16 residues. The CDR3 is CASSLQGRLNNSPLHF. The CDR3 region has the DNA TGCGCCAGCAGCTTACAGGGTCGACTAAATAATTCACCCCTCCACTTT. The variable domain in full, with the rest retrieved from reference TRBV5-1 and TRBJ1-6, is KAGVTQTPRYLIKTRGQQVTLSCSPISGHRSVSWYQQTPGQGLQFLFEYFSETQRNKGNFPGRFSGRQFSNSRSEMNVSTLELGDSALYLCASSLQGRLNNSPLHFGNGTRLTVT.

This sequence joins TRBV15 and TRBJ2-4; 7 positions match TRBD2. This CDR3 is built from 18 residues. V was clipped by 4 bases and J by 8 bases; unmatched bases: 20. Germline loops: CDR1 LNHNV, CDR2 YYDKDF (reference sequence). The CDR3 sequence: CATSKQTLERTSFDIQYF. In DNA, the CDR3 is TGTGCCACCAGCAAGCAGACACTCGAGAGGACTAGTTTCGACATTCAGTACTTC.

The gene calls are TRBV5-1 and TRBJ2-5, with 7 bases identical to TRBD2. Trimming cost V 2 bases and J 4 bases; bases outside gene matches: 5. This CDR3 has 14 residues. Germline assignment: CDR1 SGHRS and CDR2 YFSETQ. CDR3: CASSFRWGGETQYF. CDR3 bases: TGCGCCAGCAGCTTTCGATGGGGGGGAGAGACCCAGTACTTC.

This clone occurred a few times. This chain connects TRBV19 to TRBJ1-4; 9 bases are a match to TRBD1. Trimming removed 8 bases from V and 3 bases from J; junction bases left unmatched: 25. The CDR3 extends over 21 amino acids. Germline assignment: CDR1 LNHDA and CDR2 SQIVND (reference sequence). CDR3 bases: TGTGCCAGTTCAAACCCCCTCACCGGGACAGGGTGGGAGTATGCTAATGAAAAACTGTTTTTT. Its protein is CASSNPLTGTGWEYANEKLFF.

The rearrangement joins TRBV19 to TRBJ1-1, with 7 nucleotides matching TRBD1. This CDR3 spans 15 amino acids. The trim removed 6 bases at V and 1 base at J, leaving 8 bases unmatched. From germline, CDR1 is LNHDA and CDR2 SQIVND (reference sequence). The DNA of the CDR3 is TGTGCCAGTAGACTAACAGGGGCTTCGAACACTGAAGCTTTCTTT. Translated: CASRLTGASNTEAFF. The full variable domain, with the rest looked up from reference TRBV19 and TRBJ1-1, is DGGITQSPKYLFRKEGQNVTLSCEQNLNHDAMYWYRQDPGQGLRLIYYSQIVNDFQKGDIAEGYSVSREKKESFPLTVTSAQKNPTAFYLCASRLTGASNTEAFFGQGTRLTVV.

CDR3 sequence: CASMATGTGNEKLFF. The CDR3 coding sequence is TGCGCCAGCATGGCTACCGGGACAGGGAACGAAAAACTGTTTTTT. The chain is built from TRBV5-1 and TRBJ1-4; 9 bases map to TRBD1. CDR3 size: 15 residues. Unmatched junction bases numbered 11, after V lost 6 bases and J lost 8 bases. Germline values: CDR1 SGHRS, CDR2 YFSETQ.

This clone turned up a few times. V is TRBV14 and J is TRBJ2-1; 8 nucleotides line up with TRBD2. The CDR3 is 18 amino acids. In germline, CDR1 is SGHDN, CDR2 FVKESK. The V segment lost 4 bases and the J segment 6 bases; nucleotides outside the gene matches: 17. The CDR3 is CASSLIPWRGESGNEQFF. The CDR3 DNA sequence: TGTGCCAGCAGCCTCATCCCCTGGCGGGGGGAGTCGGGCAATGAGCAGTTCTTC.

This clone ranks as medium-sized. This chain links TRBV7-9 with TRBJ2-7; D not certain. Germline CDR1 is SEHNR and CDR2 is FQNEAQ (reference sequence). Deletions cut 2 bases from V and 3 bases from J, with 14 bases between. The CDR3 totals 15 residues. The CDR3 region has the DNA TGTGCCAGCAGCTTAAACGGATCAACGGGCTACGAGCAGTACTTC. Its translation: CASSLNGSTGYEQYF.

The V gene is TRBV5-4, the J gene TRBJ2-7; possibly TRBD1 for D (5 bases). Germline CDR1 SGHNT, CDR2 YYREEE (reference sequence). The CDR3 has 13 amino acids. Trimming pared 4 bases from V and 2 bases from J, leaving 10 bases between. This chain's CDR3 is CASSADIAYEQYF. The CDR3 DNA sequence: TGTGCCAGCAGCGCGGACATTGCCTACGAGCAGTACTTC.

V and J are TRBV29-1 and TRBJ2-1; TRBD2 agrees at 10 bases. CDR3 size: 16 residues. CDR1 is SQVTM, CDR2 ANQGSEA, per germline. With V trimmed by 1 base and J by 5 bases, 8 bases remained unmatched. CDR3 nucleotides: TGCAGCGTTGAAGGGGAGCGGGGGGGCCCCAACAATGAGCAGTTCTTC. It encodes CSVEGERGGPNNEQFF.

V and J are TRBV27 and TRBJ1-3; tentatively, D is TRBD1 (6 bases). V was clipped by 5 bases and J by 6 bases, with 23 bases between them. The CDR3 has 17 amino acids. Germline assignment: CDR1 MNHEY and CDR2 SMNVEV (reference sequence). CDR3 residues: CASSPNLVGGRENTIYF. The DNA for the CDR3 is TGTGCCAGCAGTCCGAACCTAGTCGGGGGGCGAGAAAACACCATATATTTT.

V is TRBV7-9 and J is TRBJ2-7; no firm D call. Germline assignment: CDR1 SEHNR and CDR2 FQNEAQ (reference sequence). The V gene lost 8 bases and the J gene lost 0 bases, with 8 bases spanning the gap. The CDR3 covers 12 residues. DNA for the CDR3: TGTGCCAGCTTCGGTGGCTCCTACGAGCAGTACTTC. Residues: CASFGGSYEQYF.